The 27 T cell receptor beta chains presented below share a single source sample, sequenced in a study of T cells in Graves' hyperthyroidism and ophthalmopathy. Amplification yielded TCR beta CDR3 regions, with RNA transcripts as the source. TCR CDR3 underwent first-round RT-PCR with the HTBI primer set. TCRdb itself ran the multiplex PCR reads through MiXCR, one entry per CDR3 protein. The sample includes 250,000 to 400,000 distinct CDR3 sequences, roughly an eighth of them seen just once. Sequenced: blood. The receptors here all came from a woman in her 40s with Graves' ophthalmopathy.

This clonotype was seen a few times. This chain connects TRBV18 to TRBJ1-1, with D perhaps matching TRBD1 (5 bases). CDR1 is KGHSH, CDR2 LQKENI, per germline. CDR3 length: 16 residues. V lost 2 bases and J lost 0, with 13 bases in between. The CDR3 spells CASSPGRALMNTEAFF. The CDR3 bases are TGTGCCAGCTCACCAGGCAGGGCGCTTATGAACACTGAAGCTTTCTTT.

The rearrangement uses TRBV7-8 and TRBJ1-5; D is ambiguous. The germline V gene encodes CDR1 SGHVS and CDR2 FQNEAQ. This CDR3 is 15 amino acids long. Trimming cost V 5 bases and J 1 base, with 12 bases left between them. For the CDR3, the DNA is TGTGCCAGCAGCCCGATGGGCGGGAGCAATCAGCCCCAGCATTTT. Its protein product is CASSPMGGSNQPQHF.

This clonotype was counted ten times or more. CDR3 in DNA: TGTGCCAGCAGCACAAGACTAGCGGGAGTTGATGAGCAGTACTTC. This translates into CASSTRLAGVDEQYF. The V and J genes are TRBV11-3 and TRBJ2-7; TRBD2 aligns across 12 bases. The germline V gene has CDR1 SGHNT and CDR2 YENEEA. The CDR3 covers 15 residues. V lost 5 bases, J lost 7 bases, and 9 bases stayed unmatched.

The chain links TRBV5-1 to TRBJ1-2, with 8 bases aligning to TRBD1. The CDR3 loop spans 15 amino acids. V lost 0 bases to trimming and J lost 3 bases; unmatched junction nucleotides: 4. Germline CDR1 and CDR2: SGHRS and YFSETQ. DNA of the CDR3: TGCGCCAGCAGCTTGGGGGACAGGCCGCACTATGGCTACACCTTC. Protein: CASSLGDRPHYGYTF.

On this clonotype: With a much larger clone just one base away, this may be a read error. The chain carries TRBV20-1 and TRBJ1-5, with D uncertain. The CDR3 is made up of 13 amino acids. The V gene's germline CDR1 is DFQATT and CDR2 SNEGSKA (reference sequence). V lost 3 bases, J lost 3 bases, and 9 bases lay in between. The CDR3 sequence is CSASQANNQPQHF. The DNA of the CDR3 is TGCAGTGCTAGCCAGGCTAACAATCAGCCCCAGCATTTT.

The table lists this clonotype with many counts. This chain uses TRBV6-1 with TRBJ1-4; 9 bases fit TRBD1. In germline, CDR1 is MNHNS, CDR2 SASEGT. The CDR3 covers 14 residues. Losses at the gene ends were 7 bases for V and 4 bases for J; bases not matched to a gene: 4. The CDR3 nucleotides read TGTGCCAGCATCCAGGACAGGGGTAATGAAAAACTGTTTTTT. This gives the protein CASIQDRGNEKLFF.

This clonotype was detected ten times or more. Relative to the germline gene, one junction end is altered; a read error may explain this. The chain recombines TRBV12-3 or TRBV12-4 with TRBJ2-7; 12 positions agree with TRBD2. CDR3 length equals 15 residues. The CDR3 region has the DNA TGTGCCAGCAGTCTAGCGGGGGGGCTTGGCTACGAGCAGTACTTC. Amino acid sequence: CASSLAGGLGYEQYF.

This clonotype has a count of ten or more. J is TRBJ2-3 and V is TRBV12-3 or TRBV12-4; 12 bases agree with TRBD2. Trimming removed 6 bases from V and 6 bases from J; junction bases left unmatched: 10. The CDR3 runs to 16 residues. The CDR3 coding sequence is TGTGCCAGCAGCTTATCTGGACTAGCGGGATCGGATACGCAGTATTTT. It specifies CASSLSGLAGSDTQYF.

The chain combines TRBV27 with TRBJ2-1; a weak D match, TRBD1 (5 bases). Trimming removed 5 bases at V and 4 bases at J, with 12 bases between. The CDR3 sequence is 14 residues long. From germline, CDR1 is MNHEY and CDR2 SMNVEV (reference sequence). The CDR3 DNA sequence: TGTGCCAGCAGTACAGGACGGTTTTACAATGAGCAGTTCTTC. Translation: CASSTGRFYNEQFF.

This clonotype occurred many times. The chain carries TRBV11-1 and TRBJ2-3, with TRBD1 as a possible D gene (6 bases). The CDR3 consists of 16 residues. The ends were cut back, 2 bases at V and 6 bases at J, with 18 bases in the middle. Looked up from germline, CDR1 is SGHAT and CDR2 is FQDESV (reference sequence). The chain's CDR3 is CASSLLRQEDFDTQYF. CDR3 coding DNA: TGTGCCAGCAGCTTATTAAGACAGGAGGACTTTGATACGCAGTATTTT.

This clonotype has more than one count but fewer than ten. CDR3 in DNA: TGTGCCAGTAGTATAGATCAGCGGACAGGGGCAACTGAAGCTTTCTTT. This encodes CASSIDQRTGATEAFF. V is TRBV19 and J is TRBJ1-1; 9 positions agree with TRBD1. This CDR3 is 16 amino acids long. V gave up 0 bases and J gave up 5 bases; unmatched junction bases: 7. CDR1 LNHDA and CDR2 SQIVND come from the germline V gene (reference sequence).

This clonotype was recorded at least ten times. CDR3: CASRTDNTDTQYF. CDR3 DNA: TGTGCCAGCAGAACGGATAACACAGATACGCAGTATTTT. The chain recombines TRBV6-1 with TRBJ2-3; D gene ambiguous. The CDR3 is made up of 13 amino acids. The ends were cut back, 6 bases at V and 2 bases at J, with 9 bases in the middle. The germline V gene has CDR1 MNHNS and CDR2 SASEGT.

The chain uses TRBV7-9 and TRBJ1-6; 9 nucleotides align to TRBD1. J gave up 9 bases and V 5 bases, and 5 bases lay outside the gene matches. Germline-derived CDR1 and CDR2 are SEHNR and FQNEAQ (reference sequence). This CDR3 is built from 14 residues. The CDR3 region is CASSPGQGVSPLHF. CDR3 DNA sequence: TGTGCCAGCAGCCCGGGACAGGGTGTTTCACCCCTCCACTTT.

This clonotype was detected many times. The chain carries TRBV28 and TRBJ1-2; D is unresolved. CDR3 size: 12 residues. The V gene lost 3 bases and the J gene lost 7 bases, with 9 bases spanning the gap. Germline V gene sequence: CDR1 MDHEN, CDR2 SYDVKM. The CDR3 reads CASSLRQFGYTF. CDR3 DNA sequence: TGTGCCAGCAGTTTGAGGCAGTTTGGCTACACCTTC.

This clonotype was picked up many times. The chain carries TRBV6-1 and TRBJ2-7; weak D call: TRBD1 (6 bases). From germline, CDR1 is MNHNS and CDR2 SASEGT. V lost 5 bases, J lost 4 bases, and 24 bases lay in between. CDR3 length: 17 amino acids. The CDR3 here is CASSPKGLGQKRYEQYF. CDR3 nucleotides: TGTGCCAGCAGTCCCAAGGGGCTCGGACAGAAGAGGTACGAGCAGTACTTC.

This clonotype has ten or more counts. The V call is TRBV6-6, the J call TRBJ1-2, with 10 bases lining up with TRBD1. The ends lost 0 bases at V and 14 bases at J; junction bases unmatched: 3. The CDR3 loop spans 12 amino acids. Per germline, CDR1 MNHNY and CDR2 SVGAGI (reference sequence). CDR3 sequence (DNA): TGTGCCAGCAGTTACTCAGGGACAGGGGATACCTTC. It yields the protein CASSYSGTGDTF.

This clonotype was recorded at least ten times. The genes are TRBV7-8 and TRBJ2-1; D may be TRBD1 or TRBD2 (5 bases each). Germline assignment: CDR1 SGHVS and CDR2 FQNEAQ. There are 14 residues in the CDR3. V was cut by 1 base and J by 3 bases, with 7 bases left in between. DNA of the CDR3: TGTGCCAGCAGCTTAGGAGGGGACTACAATGAGCAGTTCTTC. Residues: CASSLGGDYNEQFF.

This clonotype was seen repeatedly, ten times or more. This chain connects TRBV20-1 to TRBJ1-5; D ambiguous. The CDR3 has 14 residues. Germline loops: CDR1 DFQATT, CDR2 SNEGSKA (reference sequence). V was trimmed by 3 bases and J by 1 base, leaving 10 bases between them. The CDR3 sequence is CSASRPQSNQPQHF. In DNA form, the CDR3 reads TGCAGTGCTAGTCGTCCACAGAGCAATCAGCCCCAGCATTTT.

This clonotype was picked up many times. This chain joins TRBV11-2 and TRBJ2-3; no clear D. The CDR3 totals 14 residues. CDR1 is SGHAT, CDR2 FQNNGV, per germline. Trimming shortened V by 2 bases and J by 6 bases, and 12 bases separated the two germline ends. Here the CDR3 reads CASSLMFGGDTQYF. In DNA, the CDR3 is TGTGCCAGCAGCTTAATGTTCGGCGGTGATACGCAGTATTTT. Using reference TRBV11-2 and TRBJ2-3 for the parts outside the CDR3, the full variable domain is EAGVAQSPRYKIIEKRQSVAFWCNPISGHATLYWYQQILGQGPKLLIQFQNNGVVDDSQLPKDRFSAERLKGVDSTLKIQPAKLEDSAVYLCASSLMFGGDTQYFGPGTRLTVL.

This clonotype has just a few counts. The rearrangement links TRBV10-3 to TRBJ2-6, with 9 bases matching TRBD1. The V segment lost 3 bases and the J segment 0 bases; nucleotides outside the gene matches: 12. CDR3 length equals 20 residues. CDR1 and CDR2 from the germline V gene are ENHRY and SYGVKD. CDR3 protein: CAISDPLSGTGISGANVLTF. CDR3 in DNA: TGTGCCATCAGTGACCCCCTCTCCGGGACAGGGATCTCTGGGGCCAACGTCCTGACTTTC.

At least ten counts were recorded for this clonotype. The chain is built from TRBV12-3 or TRBV12-4 and TRBJ2-5; D gene uncertain. The CDR3 is 14 amino acids. Trimming took off 3 bases at V and 5 bases at J, with 13 bases between the two ends. The CDR3 loop reads CASSFNPMVETQYF. The CDR3 nucleotides are TGTGCCAGCAGTTTCAACCCGATGGTGGAGACCCAGTACTTC.

This clonotype was observed a few times. The rearrangement links TRBV15 to TRBJ2-2; TRBD1 aligns across 7 bases. V trimming: 7 bases; J trimming: 3 bases; junction bases outside the gene matches: 5. Germline V gene sequence: CDR1 LNHNV, CDR2 YYDKDF (reference sequence). CDR3 length: 14 amino acids. CDR3: CATNRGSDTGELFF. The CDR3 region has the DNA TGTGCCACCAACAGGGGATCGGACACCGGGGAGCTGTTTTTT.

This clonotype was counted between two and nine times. The genes are TRBV19 and TRBJ2-5; 11 bases are shared with TRBD2. Germline assignment: CDR1 LNHDA and CDR2 SQIVND (reference sequence). Trimming removed 5 bases from V and 2 bases from J; junction bases left unmatched: 4. The CDR3 sequence is 15 residues long. The CDR3 protein is CASSWLAGGQETQYF. The CDR3 coding sequence is TGTGCCAGTAGTTGGCTAGCGGGGGGACAAGAGACCCAGTACTTC.

This clonotype has at least ten counts. V is TRBV28 and J is TRBJ2-7, with TRBD2 matching 7 bases. Germline values: CDR1 MDHEN, CDR2 SYDVKM. With V trimmed by 3 bases and J by 3 bases, 11 bases remained unmatched. The CDR3 length is 16 residues. The CDR3 region is CASSFPGEGVNYEQYF. The CDR3 DNA reads TGTGCCAGCAGTTTTCCCGGGGAGGGAGTGAACTACGAGCAGTACTTC.

This clonotype was seen many times. The chain joins TRBV28 to TRBJ2-1, with no clear D. The CDR3 consists of 15 residues. Per germline, CDR1 MDHEN and CDR2 SYDVKM. Trimming shortened V by 7 bases and J by 2 bases, and 15 bases separated the two germline ends. The CDR3 region has the DNA TGTGCCAGCATTACCCGGTGGGGAACCTACAATGAGCAGTTCTTC. This translates into CASITRWGTYNEQFF.

Of note for this clonotype: Since a much larger clone is just one base distant, this may be a read error. The rearrangement uses TRBV24-1 and TRBJ2-5, with 7 bases identical to TRBD1. This CDR3 is built from 14 residues. CDR1 and CDR2 (germline): KGHDR, SFDVKD. Written as DNA, the CDR3 is TGTGCCACCAGTGACCCTAGGGGGCAAGTGACCCAGTACTTC. It yields the protein CATSDPRGQVTQYF.

This clonotype was counted at least ten times. The genes are TRBV15 and TRBJ1-1, with 8 bases identical to TRBD1. The CDR3 sequence is 14 residues long. J lost 1 base, V lost 3 bases, and 1 base had no gene match. CDR1 LNHNV and CDR2 YYDKDF come from the germline V gene (reference sequence). The CDR3 loop reads CATSRDRENTEAFF. Written as DNA, the CDR3 is TGTGCCACCAGCAGGGACAGGGAGAACACTGAAGCTTTCTTT.